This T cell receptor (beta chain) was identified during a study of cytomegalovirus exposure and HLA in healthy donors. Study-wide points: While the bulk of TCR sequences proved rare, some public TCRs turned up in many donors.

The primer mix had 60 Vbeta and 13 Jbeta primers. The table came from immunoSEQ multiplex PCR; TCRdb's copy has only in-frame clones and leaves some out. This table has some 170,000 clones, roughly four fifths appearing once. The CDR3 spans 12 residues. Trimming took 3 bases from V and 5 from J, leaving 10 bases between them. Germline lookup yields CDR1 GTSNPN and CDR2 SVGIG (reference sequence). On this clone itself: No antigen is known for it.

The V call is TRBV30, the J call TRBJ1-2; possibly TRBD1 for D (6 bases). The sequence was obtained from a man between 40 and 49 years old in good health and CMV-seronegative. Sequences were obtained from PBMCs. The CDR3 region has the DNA TGTGCCTGGAGCGGGGGGCCATATGGCTACACCTTC. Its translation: CAWSGGPYGYTF.